This TCR beta chain comes out of a study of Graves' ophthalmopathy and Graves' hyperthyroidism. Study-wide results and limits: Detected in blood as well were most expanded thyroid clonotypes with frequency above 0.001. Ophthalmopathy progression was predicted by the model at approximately 71% sensitivity and approximately 72% specificity.

Enrollment excluded any patients with other autoimmune diseases, uncontrolled infections, pregnancy or lactation. What supplied the PBMCs was roughly 10 ml of fresh peripheral blood. As concerns this clonotype: What it binds is unknown.

The germline V gene encodes CDR1 LNHNV and CDR2 YYDKDF (reference sequence). CDR3 length: 13 amino acids. Trimming removed 5 bases from V and 4 bases from J, with 11 bases in between. The study amplified TCR beta CDR3 regions using RNA transcripts. HTBI primers served in a first-round RT-PCR, which a second-round multiplex PCR followed. TCRdb re-derived calls from the multiplex PCR reads in MiXCR, one entry per CDR3 protein. The table includes roughly 700,000 distinct CDR3 sequences, 35% to 50% detected once. The chain has TRBV15 and TRBJ1-2; a possible D gene is TRBD1 (6 bases). The specimen sequenced was peripheral blood. The receptor was derived from an adult man with Graves' ophthalmopathy. This CDR3 reads CATSSWTAYGYTF. Here the CDR3 DNA reads TGTGCCACCAGCTCCTGGACAGCCTATGGCTACACCTTC.